These 11 T cell receptor beta chains came from one sample sequenced in a study of blood T cells in healthy people across ages (dated by TCRdb to 2014 to 2015). Libraries were constructed by 5' RACE. A second about 7 to 11 cycle PCR used a sample-barcoded 5' primer and a J-beta primer mix. TCRdb handled the public reads itself, with Q25 trimming in fastp and clone calling in MiXCR, and kept productive beta chains. Merged by CDR3 protein, the rows form single entries marked with the most common genes and DNA. For this sample the table gives 1,800,000 or so distinct CDR3 sequences, of which about two fifths were detected only once. Jointly, the top ten make up 20% to 25% of the sample. Sequenced material: blood. The receptor source for this set is a human donor in good health.

The J gene is TRBJ2-3, the V gene TRBV6-1, with D maybe TRBD2 (7 bases). This CDR3 has 14 amino acids. V was pared by 1 base and J by 4 bases, with 9 bases between. Germline V gene lookup returns CDR1 MNHNS and CDR2 SASEGT. The CDR3 loop is CASSEEGGSDTQYF. For the CDR3, the DNA is TGTGCCAGCAGTGAAGAGGGGGGGTCAGATACGCAGTATTTT.

The gene calls are TRBV5-1 and TRBJ1-2; D gene ambiguous. This CDR3 has 15 residues. Trimming pared 3 bases from V and 4 bases from J, leaving 16 bases between. Germline assignment: CDR1 SGHRS and CDR2 YFSETQ. CDR3 sequence: CASSSEDASFYGYTF. The CDR3 bases are TGCGCCAGCAGCTCCGAGGACGCCTCTTTCTATGGCTACACCTTC.

The table lists this clonotype with a few counts. This chain uses TRBV6-2 or TRBV6-3 with TRBJ1-5; 9 positions agree with TRBD1. The V gene end was trimmed by 6 bases and the J gene end by 1 base; junction bases not matched to a gene: 1. Germline CDR1 is MNHEY and CDR2 is SVGEGT. CDR3 size: 14 residues. The DNA for the CDR3 is TGTGCCAGCAGGGACAGGGGAAGCAATCAGCCCCAGCATTTT. Amino acid sequence: CASRDRGSNQPQHF.

The chain has TRBV28 and TRBJ2-7, with D possibly TRBD1 on 5 matching bases. The ends were cut back, 3 bases at V and 2 bases at J, with 14 bases in the middle. The length of the CDR3 is 15 residues. Germline values: CDR1 MDHEN, CDR2 SYDVKM. The CDR3 DNA is TGTGCCAGCAGTTTCTGGGGCATTAACGCCTACGAGCAGTACTTC. Translation: CASSFWGINAYEQYF.

This clonotype has only a few counts. The chain links TRBV29-1 to TRBJ1-2, with 8 bases lining up with TRBD1. V dropped 7 bases and J dropped 7; count of bases not matched to a gene: 11. Germline CDR1 reads SQVTM; CDR2 reads ANQGSEA. The CDR3 sequence is 13 residues long. Here the CDR3 reads CSGAATGVSGYTF. The CDR3, as DNA: TGCAGCGGTGCGGCGACAGGGGTGTCTGGCTACACCTTC.

The V call is TRBV27, the J call TRBJ1-1; D remains ambiguous. Trimming left V 3 bases short and J 5 bases short, with 13 bases between. This CDR3 has 14 amino acids. In germline, CDR1 is MNHEY, CDR2 SMNVEV (reference sequence). The CDR3 protein is CASSFQPRRTEAFF. The DNA for the CDR3 is TGTGCCAGCAGTTTCCAACCCAGGAGGACTGAAGCTTTCTTT.

This rearrangement joins TRBV20-1 to TRBJ1-5; 7 positions agree with TRBD1. The CDR3 sequence is 14 residues long. CDR1 DFQATT and CDR2 SNEGSKA come from the germline V gene (reference sequence). Trimming at V came to 6 bases and at J to 5 bases, leaving 10 bases not matched to a gene. CDR3 in amino acids: CSAQRGDSDQPQHF. CDR3 nucleotides: TGCAGTGCCCAACGGGGGGACAGCGATCAGCCCCAGCATTTT.

This chain links TRBV20-1 with TRBJ2-1, with D possibly matching TRBD1 (6 bases). CDR3 length: 14 residues. Per germline, CDR1 DFQATT and CDR2 SNEGSKA (reference sequence). Trimming took off 5 bases at V and 0 bases at J, with 11 bases between the two ends. The CDR3 sequence is CSAGTQSSYNEQFF. For the CDR3, the DNA is TGCAGTGCTGGGACACAAAGCTCCTACAATGAGCAGTTCTTC.

This sequence joins TRBV7-2 and TRBJ1-2, with no clear D. This CDR3 spans 13 amino acids. The V end was cut by 5 bases, the J end by 2 bases, with 9 bases between. Germline V gene data show CDR1 as SGHTA and CDR2 as FQGNSA. CDR3 region: CASSPLPNYGYTF. CDR3 coding DNA: TGTGCCAGCAGCCCTCTCCCCAACTATGGCTACACCTTC.

This clonotype was detected a few times. V usage is TRBV4-1 and J usage is TRBJ1-2, with 10 bases matching TRBD1. Germline-derived CDR1 and CDR2 are MGHRA and YSYEKL. The CDR3 consists of 15 residues. V shed 4 bases and J 6 bases; nucleotides not matched to a gene: 8. CDR3 nucleotides: TGCGCCAGCAGCCGCGGGACCGGGACAGGGGATGGCTACACCTTC. Protein product: CASSRGTGTGDGYTF.

The chain recombines TRBV9 with TRBJ2-3; TRBD1 matches at 7 bases. After removal of 4 bases from V and 5 bases from J, the junction contained 19 bases not matched to a gene. CDR1 SGDLS and CDR2 YYNGEE come from the germline V gene. There are 18 residues in the CDR3. CDR3 nucleotide sequence: TGTGCCAGCAGCCGCACCACCTATTACAGGGGAAGTCAAGATACGCAGTATTTT. Translating gives CASSRTTYYRGSQDTQYF.